This T cell receptor beta chain emerged from a study of blood T cells in healthy people across ages. The CDR3 sequence is 15 residues long. The V gene's germline CDR1 is MGHRA and CDR2 YSYEKL. The V gene end was trimmed by 1 base and the J gene end by 10 bases; junction bases not matched to a gene: 9. Study findings and constraints: A roughly linear fall in TCR beta diversity per million T cells was seen with increasing age.

It was with a sample-barcoded 5' primer and a J-beta primer mix that a second PCR of roughly 7 to 12 cycles was run. In TCRdb, the 5' RACE reads were re-called with MiXCR into one record per CDR3 protein. The sample consists of about 1.4 million distinct CDR3 sequences, almost 60% of them appearing once. On this clonotype itself: Its antigen is as yet unknown.

The source of this sequence is a man between 18 and 29 years old in good health. The V and J genes are TRBV4-1 and TRBJ2-1; TRBD2 matches 8 bases. Sequenced material: blood. CDR3 protein: CASSQGRGGPWEQFF. The CDR3 bases are TGCGCCAGCAGCCAAGGACGGGGGGGGCCTTGGGAGCAGTTCTTC.